This T cell receptor (beta chain) was identified in a study of T cells in Graves' hyperthyroidism and ophthalmopathy. Overall study context: Before any treatment, at initial diagnosis, peripheral blood was collected.

Comment on this clonotype: The antigen remains undetermined.

TCR beta CDR3 regions were amplified from RNA transcripts. First-round RT-PCR with HTBI primers amplified the TCR CDR3 region. MiXCR, applied by TCRdb to the multiplex PCR reads, yields one record per CDR3 protein. Of about 400,000 distinct CDR3 sequences listed, more than 12% are singletons. Notes on the study in general: Model-based prediction identified ophthalmopathy a median about 7 months prior to its onset.

Germline V gene sequence: CDR1 MNHNS, CDR2 SASEGT. Trimming cost V 5 bases and J 1 base; bases outside gene matches: 5. This CDR3 contains 15 residues. Clinical Activity Scores of at least 3, NOSPECS grades of at least 4 and durations under 3 months characterized ophthalmopathy patients. The PBMCs had their origin in 10 ml of fresh peripheral blood. The sample comprised blood. This receptor was identified in a man aged 45-65 years with Graves' ophthalmopathy. The V gene is TRBV6-1, the J gene TRBJ2-5, with TRBD1 identical over 9 bases. Here the CDR3 DNA reads TGTGCCAGCAGTCTGACAGGGGGGCCCCAAGAGACCCAGTACTTC. The encoded protein is CASSLTGGPQETQYF.